The 22 T cell receptor beta chains below were found in one sample sequenced in a study of beta chain features in type 1 diabetes. The authors reverse transcribed all of the isolated RNA, so sequencing captured expressed TCRB transcripts. The protocol was immunoSEQ multiplex PCR, while the TCRdb copy is restricted to in-frame clones and leaves out a portion. The sample contains fewer than 350,000 clones, around 20% of which appear only once. Input material: naive CD4+ T cells from blood. Source of these receptors: a woman under 30 in good health.

The J gene is TRBJ2-1, the V gene TRBV5-8; 9 bases match TRBD2. CDR3 length: 15 residues. CDR1 SGHTS and CDR2 YDEGEE come from the germline V gene. V shed 2 bases and J 9 bases; nucleotides not matched to a gene: 9. The CDR3 DNA is TGTGCCAGCAGCTTACCTAGCGGGAACGATTTTGAGCAGTTCTTC. Translation: CASSLPSGNDFEQFF.

V is TRBV6-5 and J is TRBJ2-2; no clear D. Trimming took 6 bases from V and 6 from J, leaving 14 bases between them. The CDR3 spans 14 residues. Germline CDR1 and CDR2: MNHEY and SVGAGI. The CDR3 region has the DNA TGTGCCAGCAGCCCCACCGGCGGCTCCGGGGAGCTGTTTTTT. As protein: CASSPTGGSGELFF.

The chain has TRBV30 and TRBJ2-1, with 9 nucleotides matching TRBD2. V lost 3 bases, J lost 9 bases, and 6 bases stayed unmatched. CDR1 and CDR2 from the germline V gene are GTSNPN and SVGIG (reference sequence). The CDR3 totals 13 residues. This CDR3 reads CAWRAGGLPEQFF. DNA of the CDR3: TGTGCCTGGAGGGCGGGAGGGCTGCCTGAGCAGTTCTTC. Filled out from reference TRBV30 and TRBJ2-1, the complete variable domain reads SQTIHQWPATLVQPVGSPLSLECTVEGTSNPNLYWYRQAAGRGLQLLFYSVGIGQISSEVPQNLSASRPQDRQFILSSKKLLLSDSGFYLCAWRAGGLPEQFFGPGTRLTVL.

The V and J genes are TRBV2 and TRBJ2-4; tentative D call: TRBD2 (6 bases). Germline lookup yields CDR1 SNHLY and CDR2 FYNNEI. Trimming took off 4 bases at V and 8 bases at J, with 12 bases between the two ends. The CDR3 contains 13 residues. As DNA, the CDR3 is TGTGCCAGCAGTGGTCGACTAGGCGACATTCAGTACTTC. This codes for CASSGRLGDIQYF.

A single count supports this clone. Other DNA variants within this sample encode the same CDR3. The rearrangement uses TRBV5-1 and TRBJ2-3; TRBD1 might be the D (6 bases). The CDR3 runs 14 residues. The V gene lost 4 bases and the J gene lost 0 bases, with 9 bases spanning the gap. In germline, CDR1 is SGHRS, CDR2 YFSETQ. In DNA, the CDR3 is TGCGCCAGCAGCCTCGGACAGAGCACAGATACGCAGTATTTT. Translated: CASSLGQSTDTQYF.

This clone was seen a handful of times. The chain carries TRBV7-3 and TRBJ2-2, with 7 bases fitting TRBD1. The germline gives CDR1 SGHTA, CDR2 FQGTGA. Unmatched junction bases numbered 4, after V lost 4 bases and J lost 5 bases. This CDR3 has 14 residues. CDR3 DNA: TGTGCCAGCAGCTCGGGACAGTTTACCGGGGAGCTGTTTTTT. It codes for CASSSGQFTGELFF.

The J gene is TRBJ2-7, the V gene TRBV30; maybe TRBD2 (6 bases). This CDR3 is built from 13 residues. Trimming stripped 5 bases from V and 4 bases from J, with 15 bases between. Germline V gene sequence: CDR1 GTSNPN, CDR2 SVGIG (reference sequence). CDR3: CAWWRGPGYEQYF. The CDR3 coding sequence is TGTGCCTGGTGGAGGGGACCTGGGTACGAGCAGTACTTC.

The rearrangement uses TRBV11-3 and TRBJ2-5; D gene unclear. This CDR3 region has 13 residues. Looked up from germline, CDR1 is SGHNT and CDR2 is YENEEA. Trimming took 8 bases from V and 5 from J, leaving 15 bases between them. The CDR3 DNA follows: TGTGCCAGCGGCATATTAGCCGGCGAGACCCAGTACTTC. Amino acid sequence: CASGILAGETQYF.

This chain uses TRBV6-5 with TRBJ1-2, with TRBD1 identical over 8 bases. Germline loops: CDR1 MNHEY, CDR2 SVGAGI. Trimming took 6 bases from V and 4 from J; bases not matched to a gene: 7. CDR3 size: 14 residues. The CDR3 reads CASRSRQGSYGYTF. CDR3 nucleotide sequence: TGTGCCAGCAGGTCCAGACAGGGGAGCTATGGCTACACCTTC.

This chain links TRBV9 with TRBJ2-5; tentatively, D is TRBD1 (6 bases). The CDR3 spans 12 residues. CDR1 is SGDLS, CDR2 YYNGEE, per germline. Trimming took 3 bases from V and 9 from J, leaving 12 bases between them. In DNA form, the CDR3 reads TGTGCCAGCAGCGAAAGCGAGGGGGCCCAGTACTTC. Translation: CASSESEGAQYF.

In regard to this clone: The sample has other DNA sequences that encode this CDR3 too. The V and J genes are TRBV4-3 and TRBJ1-1; D is undetermined. The CDR3 has 15 residues. Germline values: CDR1 LGHNA, CDR2 YSLEER. V gave up 0 bases and J gave up 4 bases, with 12 bases separating them. The CDR3 nucleotides are TGCGCCAGCAGCCAAGAGGTAGGCCCGGGCACTGAAGCTTTCTTT. It encodes CASSQEVGPGTEAFF.

This rearrangement joins TRBV25-1 to TRBJ2-6; 8 bases are shared with TRBD1. CDR3 length equals 17 residues. From germline, CDR1 is MGHDK and CDR2 SYGVNS. With V trimmed by 6 bases and J by 4 bases, 11 bases remained unmatched. The CDR3 DNA reads TGTGCCAGCAGCAGTCCCGGGACAGGAACGGGGGCCAACGTCCTGACTTTC. Its protein product is CASSSPGTGTGANVLTF.

This chain uses TRBV9 with TRBJ2-7; 11 bases map to TRBD1. V dropped 4 bases and J dropped 6; count of bases not matched to a gene: 12. This CDR3 has 16 amino acids. Per the germline V gene, CDR1 is SGDLS and CDR2 is YYNGEE. CDR3 in DNA: TGTGCCAGCAGCCTTACTGCGGGACAGGGGGTTAGCGAGCAGTACTTC. The encoded protein is CASSLTAGQGVSEQYF.

This chain links TRBV5-1 with TRBJ2-1, with TRBD1 as a possible D gene (7 bases). The CDR3 covers 16 residues. Germline V gives CDR1 SGHRS, CDR2 YFSETQ. V was clipped by 6 bases and J by 7 bases, with 23 bases between them. The CDR3 spells CASTWDSFSGANEQFF. The CDR3 DNA reads as TGCGCCAGCACCTGGGACAGTTTTTCGGGAGCTAATGAGCAGTTCTTC.

This chain joins TRBV4-1 and TRBJ2-4, with TRBD2 identical over 10 bases. CDR3 length equals 19 residues. Germline assignment: CDR1 MGHRA and CDR2 YSYEKL. V shed 1 base, J shed 0 bases, and the junction held 9 bases outside the gene matches. CDR3 region: CASSQVPAGGNIAKNIQYF. In nucleotides, the CDR3 is TGCGCCAGCAGCCAAGTTCCAGCGGGAGGGAATATAGCCAAAAACATTCAGTACTTC.

This sequence joins TRBV30 and TRBJ2-3, with D perhaps TRBD2 (7 bases). V gave up 4 bases and J gave up 4 bases, with 30 bases separating them. CDR1 and CDR2 (germline): GTSNPN, SVGIG (reference sequence). CDR3 size: 19 residues. CDR3 DNA: TGTGCCTGGATCACCGCAGGGGAGGGGAGGCGAAGGGTAGCAGATACGCAGTATTTT. Protein product: CAWITAGEGRRRVADTQYF.

The chain employs TRBV29-1 and TRBJ1-1, with D maybe TRBD1 (5 bases). The germline V and J ends were trimmed by 7 bases and 5 bases, with 20 bases remaining between them. The germline V gene encodes CDR1 SQVTM and CDR2 ANQGSEA. This CDR3 region has 14 residues. This chain's CDR3 is CSGHDLQGGTEAFF. As DNA, the CDR3 is TGCAGCGGCCACGATCTCCAGGGAGGGACTGAAGCTTTCTTT.

J is TRBJ1-2 and V is TRBV6-5, with D unclear. The V gene's germline CDR1 is MNHEY and CDR2 SVGAGI. Trimming took 2 bases from V and 2 from J, leaving 9 bases between them. The length of the CDR3 is 14 residues. The CDR3 here is CASSYGQPNYGYTF. The CDR3, as DNA: TGTGCCAGCAGTTACGGGCAGCCCAACTATGGCTACACCTTC.

J is TRBJ1-1 and V is TRBV29-1, with a possible D match to TRBD1 (6 bases). Germline loops: CDR1 SQVTM, CDR2 ANQGSEA. The CDR3 is made up of 14 amino acids. The V end was cut by 6 bases, the J end by 3 bases, with 17 bases between. The CDR3 DNA reads as TGCAGCGTGGATGCGAGGGGGTACGACACTGAAGCTTTCTTT. It yields the protein CSVDARGYDTEAFF. Using reference TRBV29-1 and TRBJ1-1 for the parts outside the CDR3, the full variable domain is SAVISQKPSRDICQRGTSLTIQCQVDSQVTMMFWYRQQPGQSLTLIATANQGSEATYESGFVIDKFPISRPNLTFSTLTVSNMSPEDSSIYLCSVDARGYDTEAFFGQGTRLTVV.

This clone came up a few times. The chain couples TRBV11-3 to TRBJ1-1; tentative D call: TRBD1 (6 bases). Germline V CDR1 and CDR2: SGHNT, YENEEA. The CDR3 length is 16 residues. Trimming took off 5 bases at V and 2 bases at J, with 18 bases between the two ends. This CDR3 is CASSPGQGLGNTEAFF. The CDR3 nucleotides read TGTGCCAGCAGCCCTGGCCAGGGGCTGGGTAACACTGAAGCTTTCTTT. The full variable domain, with the rest looked up from reference TRBV11-3 and TRBJ1-1, is EAGVVQSPRYKIIEKKQPVAFWCNPISGHNTLYWYLQNLGQGPELLIRYENEEAVDDSQLPKDRFSAERLKGVDSTLKIQPAELGDSAVYLCASSPGQGLGNTEAFFGQGTRLTVV.

The rearrangement links TRBV18 to TRBJ1-5; D remains ambiguous. CDR1 is KGHSH, CDR2 LQKENI, per germline. There are 15 residues in the CDR3. V lost 2 bases and J lost 2, with 10 bases in between. CDR3 DNA sequence: TGTGCCAGCTCACCAGACTACCTCGGCAATCAGCCCCAGCATTTT. It yields the protein CASSPDYLGNQPQHF.

This clone was counted only a few times. The junction departs from the called germline gene at one end, perhaps through a read error. J is TRBJ1-6 and V is TRBV6-5; D is unclear. CDR3 length: 15 residues. Looked up from germline, CDR1 is MNHEY and CDR2 is SVGAGI. The CDR3 nucleotides are TGTGCCAGCAGATACTCGCGCTACTATAATTCACCCCTCCACTTT. This translates into CASRYSRYYNSPLHF.